These 22 T cell receptor beta chains were all obtained from the same sample, sequenced in a study of beta chain features in type 1 diabetes. Their antigen targets remain unknown. Since all of the isolated RNA was reverse transcribed, expressed TCRB transcripts were what got sequenced. Profiling relied on immunoSEQ multiplex PCR, and the TCRdb table lists in-frame clones only, not all of them. The repertoire holds around 280,000 clones, with 15% as singletons. Study-level points and caveats: For Type 1 diabetes patients, all four CD4+ subsets carried TCRB CDR3s that were moderately but significantly shorter.

The sample taken for sequencing was naive CD4+ T cells from blood. The receptors stem from a man aged 18-30 years with type 1 diabetes.

Comment on this clone: Within the sample, other DNA sequences also encode this same CDR3. The genes are TRBV7-2 and TRBJ2-1, with unresolved D. CDR1 and CDR2 (germline): SGHTA, FQGNSA. V was cut by 5 bases and J by 0 bases, with 5 bases left in between. The CDR3 is 13 amino acids. Here the CDR3 DNA reads TGTGCCAGCAGCCTAAGCTCCTACAATGAGCAGTTCTTC. Its translation is CASSLSSYNEQFF. Full variable domain (missing parts from reference TRBV7-2 and TRBJ2-1): GAGVSQSPSNKVTEKGKDVELRCDPISGHTALYWYRQSLGQGLEFLIYFQGNSAPDKSGLPSDRFSAERTGGSVSTLTIQRTQQEDSAVYLCASSLSSYNEQFFGPGTRLTVL.

This clone was detected a few times. This sequence joins TRBV30 and TRBJ2-7; 11 nucleotides match TRBD2. CDR3 length equals 14 residues. J gave up 13 bases and V 0 bases, and 11 bases lay outside the gene matches. Germline CDR1 and CDR2: GTSNPN and SVGIG (reference sequence). CDR3 sequence (DNA): TGTGCCTGGAGTGTTGATCCTAGCGGGGGGCCCTCCTACTTC. Translating gives CAWSVDPSGGPSYF.

The chain employs TRBV30 and TRBJ1-1; D is unresolved. Germline V gives CDR1 GTSNPN, CDR2 SVGIG (reference sequence). The CDR3 runs to 13 residues. V dropped 3 bases and J dropped 1 base, with 9 bases sitting between them. In DNA form, the CDR3 reads TGTGCCTGGAGCCGAGACTCGAACACTGAAGCTTTCTTT. Amino acids: CAWSRDSNTEAFF.

CDR3 region: CASSFTSGAEQYF. Here the CDR3 DNA reads TGTGCCAGCAGCTTCACCTCAGGGGCCGAGCAGTACTTC. The V gene is TRBV11-2, the J gene TRBJ2-7, with D tentatively TRBD1 (6 bases). V gave up 3 bases and J gave up 6 bases, with 12 bases separating them. Germline V gene lookup returns CDR1 SGHAT and CDR2 FQNNGV. This CDR3 has 13 amino acids.

The rearrangement joins TRBV27 to TRBJ2-3; 11 nucleotides agree with TRBD2. The V gene end was trimmed by 4 bases and the J gene end by 4 bases; junction bases not matched to a gene: 13. The CDR3 covers 18 residues. The germline gives CDR1 MNHEY, CDR2 SMNVEV (reference sequence). The CDR3 protein is CASSSGTSGAGGADTQYF. The CDR3, as DNA: TGTGCCAGCAGTTCAGGGACTAGCGGAGCGGGCGGGGCAGATACGCAGTATTTT.

CDR3 loop: CASSGNRELFF. For the CDR3, the DNA is TGTGCCAGCAGCGGGAACAGGGAGCTGTTTTTT. V gene TRBV2 combines with J gene TRBJ2-2; D is possibly TRBD2 (5 bases). Trimming took 6 bases from V and 9 from J, leaving 8 bases between them. This CDR3 contains 11 residues. CDR1 is SNHLY and CDR2 is FYNNEI in the germline V gene.

This clone was counted a few times. This chain joins TRBV2 and TRBJ2-7, with 10 bases that match TRBD2. CDR3 length: 15 amino acids. After removal of 1 base from V and 6 bases from J, the junction contained 6 bases not matched to a gene. Per the germline V gene, CDR1 is SNHLY and CDR2 is FYNNEI. CDR3 coding DNA: TGTGCCAGCAGTGAAGAGACGAGCGGGAGGGCCGAGCAGTACTTC. This codes for CASSEETSGRAEQYF. Full variable domain (remainder filled in from reference TRBV2 and TRBJ2-7): EPEVTQTPSHQVTQMGQEVILRCVPISNHLYFYWYRQILGQKVEFLVSFYNNEISEKSEIFDDQFSVERPDGSNFTLKIRSTKLEDSAMYFCASSEETSGRAEQYFGPGTRLTVT.

This clone was seen only a few times. This chain uses TRBV7-9 with TRBJ2-5; D uncertain. Per the germline V gene, CDR1 is SEHNR and CDR2 is FQNEAQ (reference sequence). V was clipped by 5 bases and J by 4 bases, with 2 bases between them. This CDR3 is built from 10 residues. The CDR3 loop reads CASSRETQYF. The CDR3 DNA sequence: TGTGCCAGCAGCCGAGAGACCCAGTACTTC.

This clone was seen a few times. This chain links TRBV7-2 with TRBJ1-5; D call uncertain. This CDR3 is 12 amino acids long. V gave up 2 bases and J gave up 8 bases, with 7 bases separating them. Germline CDR1 SGHTA, CDR2 FQGNSA. CDR3 nucleotides: TGTGCCAGCAGCTTATCAGGTGAGCCCCAGCATTTT. Protein product: CASSLSGEPQHF.

The CDR3 nucleotides read TGTGCCAGCAGCACCCGCGCCCGCTCTGGGGCCAACGTCCTGACTTTC. It yields the protein CASSTRARSGANVLTF. The rearrangement links TRBV7-2 to TRBJ2-6, with no clear D. V lost 5 bases to trimming and J lost 0 bases, with 11 bases between them. Germline-derived CDR1 and CDR2 are SGHTA and FQGNSA. This CDR3 spans 16 amino acids. The full variable domain, with the rest looked up from reference TRBV7-2 and TRBJ2-6, is GAGVSQSPSNKVTEKGKDVELRCDPISGHTALYWYRQSLGQGLEFLIYFQGNSAPDKSGLPSDRFSAERTGGSVSTLTIQRTQQEDSAVYLCASSTRARSGANVLTFGAGSRLTVL.

This clone was seen once. The CDR3: CASSPAGGTGNTIYF. CDR3 nucleotides: TGTGCCAGCTCACCAGCGGGCGGGACTGGAAACACCATATATTTT. V usage is TRBV18 and J usage is TRBJ1-3; D not certain. Germline V CDR1 and CDR2: KGHSH, LQKENI. The CDR3 runs to 15 residues. V was shortened by 2 bases and J by 2 bases, with 10 bases between the two germline ends. The whole variable domain, remainder taken from reference TRBV18 and TRBJ1-3, is NAGVMQNPRHLVRRRGQEARLRCSPMKGHSHVYWYRQLPEEGLKFMVYLQKENIIDESGMPKERFSAEFPKEGPSILRIQQVVRGDSAAYFCASSPAGGTGNTIYFGEGSWLTVV.

This chain links TRBV9 with TRBJ1-2, with D possibly TRBD1 on 5 matching bases. The V gene lost 0 bases and the J gene lost 5 bases, with 14 bases spanning the gap. CDR3 length: 15 amino acids. Per germline, CDR1 SGDLS and CDR2 YYNGEE. DNA for the CDR3: TGTGCCAGCAGCGTAGTTTCGACAGACCTATATGGCTACACCTTC. Translating it yields CASSVVSTDLYGYTF.

The chain combines TRBV2 with TRBJ2-7, with D possibly TRBD2 on 5 matching bases. CDR1 is SNHLY, CDR2 FYNNEI, per germline. Trimming removed 7 bases from V and 0 bases from J, with 19 bases in between. The CDR3 consists of 16 residues. The CDR3 reads CASTIGNPVISYEQYF. The CDR3 DNA is TGTGCCAGCACCATCGGGAACCCCGTCATCTCCTACGAGCAGTACTTC.

This clone occurred a few times. The chain carries TRBV5-6 and TRBJ2-7, with D possibly matching TRBD2 (5 bases). With 2 bases removed from V and 7 bases from J, the gap between germline ends came to 16 bases. Germline lookup yields CDR1 SGHDT and CDR2 YYEEEE. There are 14 residues in the CDR3. The CDR3 sequence is CASSFRRGSWEQYF. Written as DNA, the CDR3 is TGTGCCAGCAGCTTCCGCAGAGGGAGCTGGGAGCAGTACTTC.

This clone was counted only a few times. The CDR3 DNA reads as TGTGCCAGTAGTCCATATACTCGGGGGTCGGGGTACGAGCAGTACTTC. Its translation is CASSPYTRGSGYEQYF. J is TRBJ2-7 and V is TRBV19; weak D call: TRBD2 (6 bases). The V end lost 5 bases, the J end lost 4 bases, and 21 bases lay between the germline ends. Germline CDR1 is LNHDA and CDR2 is SQIVND (reference sequence). The CDR3 consists of 16 residues.

The V gene is TRBV28, the J gene TRBJ2-1; 7 positions agree with TRBD2. Trimming took 3 bases from V and 9 from J; bases not matched to a gene: 8. This CDR3 region has 14 residues. The V gene's germline CDR1 is MDHEN and CDR2 SYDVKM. CDR3: CASSFRGVYGEQFF. The CDR3, as DNA: TGTGCCAGCAGTTTCCGGGGGGTCTATGGTGAGCAGTTCTTC.

This clone occurred a few times. The chain is built from TRBV2 and TRBJ2-3, with D possibly being TRBD2 (6 bases). The CDR3 extends over 13 amino acids. CDR1 SNHLY and CDR2 FYNNEI come from the germline V gene. V lost 6 bases and J lost 6, with 13 bases in between. The CDR3 region has the DNA TGTGCCAGCAGAATCCCCGGAGGGGATACGCAGTATTTT. Protein product: CASRIPGGDTQYF.

This clone was observed a few times. The chain uses TRBV10-3 and TRBJ1-1, with D maybe TRBD1 (6 bases). The CDR3 covers 12 residues. The germline V gene encodes CDR1 ENHRY and CDR2 SYGVKD. V was shortened by 5 bases and J by 4 bases, with 8 bases between the two germline ends. The CDR3 sequence: CAISTGTTEAFF. CDR3 nucleotide sequence: TGTGCCATCAGTACAGGGACCACTGAAGCTTTCTTT.

The J gene is TRBJ1-1, the V gene TRBV7-2; D might be TRBD1 (5 bases). The germline V gene has CDR1 SGHTA and CDR2 FQGNSA. V gave up 5 bases and J gave up 1 base, with 8 bases separating them. This CDR3 comprises 13 residues. The CDR3: CASSPRANTEAFF. In DNA form, the CDR3 reads TGTGCCAGCAGCCCCAGGGCGAACACTGAAGCTTTCTTT.

This clone came up a few times. V gene TRBV5-4 combines with J gene TRBJ2-5, with TRBD1 as a possible D gene (5 bases). Germline assignment: CDR1 SGHNT and CDR2 YYREEE (reference sequence). CDR3 length equals 14 residues. Trimming removed 2 bases at V and 5 bases at J, with 13 bases between. CDR3 in DNA: TGTGCCAGCAGCTTCGCCAGGGAAGGTGAGACCCAGTACTTC. This encodes CASSFAREGETQYF. Complete variable domain (other parts from reference TRBV5-4 and TRBJ2-5): ETGVTQSPTHLIKTRGQQVTLRCSSQSGHNTVSWYQQALGQGPQFIFQYYREEENGRGNFPPRFSGLQFPNYSSELNVNALELDDSALYLCASSFAREGETQYFGPGTRLLVL.

V is TRBV5-1 and J is TRBJ2-5; 9 positions agree with TRBD1. J gave up 5 bases and V 0 bases, and 5 bases lay outside the gene matches. Germline V gene lookup returns CDR1 SGHRS and CDR2 YFSETQ. There are 15 residues in the CDR3. The CDR3 bases are TGCGCCAGCAGCTTGGTTGGGACAGGGATGGAGACCCAGTACTTC. This translates into CASSLVGTGMETQYF.

The rearrangement uses TRBV9 and TRBJ1-1, with 7 bases fitting TRBD1. The CDR3 loop spans 15 amino acids. V dropped 0 bases and J dropped 5; count of bases not matched to a gene: 7. Germline lookup yields CDR1 SGDLS and CDR2 YYNGEE. Here the CDR3 reads CASSVAGTGVTEAFF. The CDR3, as DNA: TGTGCCAGCAGCGTAGCCGGAACAGGGGTTACTGAAGCTTTCTTT.